This T cell receptor (beta chain) appears in the sequencing data of a study of regulatory T cells in long-lasting Graves disease. Building of the TCR beta libraries involved iRepertoire HTBI primers and Arm-PCR of CDR3 regions. TCRdb ran MiXCR on the multiplex PCR reads and lists one entry per CDR3 protein. The sample has some 340,000 distinct CDR3 sequences; approximately 12% are singletons. In the case of this clonotype: No antigen is known for it.

Unmatched junction bases numbered 10, after V lost 1 base and J lost 4 bases. Germline V gene sequence: CDR1 LNHDA, CDR2 SQIVND (reference sequence). The CDR3 has 17 amino acids. General study findings and limits: It was in persistent disease that TRBV28, TRBJ1-2 and TRBJ2-5 were favored.

Regarding time point: newly diagnosed GD, antithyroid drugs for less than 3 months. The TCR library used RNA extracted from PBMCs. Each patient gave approximately 9.2 milliliters of EDTA-anticoagulated peripheral blood. These data also formed part of another study, on T cells in Graves' hyperthyroidism and ophthalmopathy. That work states: Subjects aged 18 to 65 presented with newly diagnosed hyperthyroidism of less than 2 months' duration. Among thyroid clonotypes expanded above 0.001, most also appeared in blood.

The sample consisted of peripheral blood mononuclear cells (PBMCs), taken at new diagnosis, from a patient treated with antithyroid drugs. This clonotype was obtained from a woman between 18 and 29 years old with Graves disease. V usage is TRBV19 and J usage is TRBJ2-1; TRBD2 aligns across 7 bases. CDR3 residues: CASSIASLGGGYNEQFF. The CDR3 bases are TGTGCCAGTAGTATAGCTTCCTTGGGCGGGGGTTACAATGAGCAGTTCTTC.